Each of the 21 T cell receptor beta chains below was sequenced from the same sample in a study of T cell repertoires in cytomegalovirus infection. One entry per CDR3 protein results from TCRdb running MiXCR on the reads. The sample contains hundreds of thousands of distinct CDR3 sequences, about a third of which appear only once. These receptors lack a known antigen. The material was cultured CD8+ T cells from PBMCs, obtained from culture after CMV antigen stimulation. The receptors shown here come from a human donor in good health (CMV status not recorded). Some clones in this sample may be carry-over from other donors' samples.

The sample holds a few counts of this clonotype. The rearrangement joins TRBV7-8 to TRBJ1-4, with 11 bases that match TRBD1. Germline V gene sequence: CDR1 SGHVS, CDR2 FQNEAQ. With V trimmed by 4 bases and J by 8 bases, 6 bases remained unmatched. There are 15 residues in the CDR3. CDR3 bases: TGTGCCAGCAGCTCCGGGACAGGGGGACGGGAAAAACTGTTTTTT. Protein sequence: CASSSGTGGREKLFF.

The chain has TRBV29-1 and TRBJ1-2; a weak D match, TRBD1 (5 bases). Trimming shortened V by 6 bases and J by 3 bases, and 17 bases separated the two germline ends. Per the germline V gene, CDR1 is SQVTM and CDR2 is ANQGSEA. CDR3 length equals 14 residues. In DNA form, the CDR3 reads TGCAGCGTGGGGGTTGACAACGTCCACTATGGCTACACCTTC. Translating gives CSVGVDNVHYGYTF.

This clonotype was observed at least ten times. V is TRBV7-8 and J is TRBJ1-5, with D perhaps TRBD1 (6 bases). Trimming left V 1 base short and J 4 bases short, with 8 bases between. This CDR3 contains 14 residues. Germline CDR1 is SGHVS and CDR2 is FQNEAQ. This chain's CDR3 is CASSLEQGNQPQHF. CDR3 sequence (DNA): TGTGCCAGCAGCTTAGAACAGGGAAATCAGCCCCAGCATTTT.

This clonotype was counted only a few times. This chain connects TRBV6-6 to TRBJ1-1, with unresolved D. The CDR3 spans 16 residues. Germline values: CDR1 MNHNY, CDR2 SVGAGI (reference sequence). The V and J ends lost 0 bases and 2 bases respectively, with 13 bases between them. The CDR3 protein is CASSYSRVGSNTEAFF. The CDR3 coding sequence is TGTGCCAGCAGTTACTCCCGGGTGGGTAGTAACACTGAAGCTTTCTTT.

The rearrangement joins TRBV28 to TRBJ1-1; the match to TRBD1 covers 8 bases. V was pared by 2 bases and J by 2 bases, with 19 bases of the junction left unmatched. The CDR3 is 20 amino acids. CDR1 MDHEN and CDR2 SYDVKM come from the germline V gene. The CDR3 coding sequence is TGTGCCAGCAGTTTAGGATCGGGGTGGAGGAAGACAGGGGATAACACTGAAGCTTTCTTT. Its translation: CASSLGSGWRKTGDNTEAFF.

This chain links TRBV6-5 with TRBJ2-3; the D gene could be TRBD1 or TRBD2 (5 bases each). Germline loops: CDR1 MNHEY, CDR2 SVGAGI. The CDR3 is 17 residues long. The V end lost 4 bases, the J end lost 0 bases, and 17 bases lay between the germline ends. Here the CDR3 reads CASSFGDLTTSTDTQYF. The DNA of the CDR3 is TGTGCCAGCAGTTTCGGGGACCTAACGACTAGCACAGATACGCAGTATTTT.

A note on this clonotype: One end of the junction varies from germline; a read error may be responsible. The rearrangement uses TRBV28 and TRBJ2-2; 8 nucleotides align to TRBD1. The germline V gene has CDR1 MDHEN and CDR2 SYDVKM. This CDR3 region has 17 residues. The CDR3 DNA is TGTACCAGCAGCCGCCCCGTAGGACAGGGGAACACCGGGGAGCTGTTTTTT. The encoded protein is CTSSRPVGQGNTGELFF.

This clonotype has a handful of counts. CDR3 in amino acids: CASKGQVYEQYF. The DNA for the CDR3 is TGTGCCAGCAAGGGACAGGTCTACGAGCAGTACTTC. The chain carries TRBV2 and TRBJ2-7; 8 bases align to TRBD1. The CDR3 has 12 residues. The germline gives CDR1 SNHLY, CDR2 FYNNEI. After removal of 7 bases from V and 3 bases from J, the junction contained 2 bases not matched to a gene.

V and J are TRBV6-5 and TRBJ1-5; 9 bases match TRBD1. The germline V gene has CDR1 MNHEY and CDR2 SVGAGI. Germline trimming cut 6 bases from V and 6 bases from J; bases unmatched to any gene: 9. The CDR3 is 15 residues long. CDR3 DNA: TGTGCCAGCAGACAAGGACAGGGGTCGGCTCAGCCCCAGCATTTT. Residues: CASRQGQGSAQPQHF.

The rearrangement links TRBV9 to TRBJ2-1, with 9 bases matching TRBD2. Germline V gene data show CDR1 as SGDLS and CDR2 as YYNGEE. Losses at the gene ends were 0 bases for V and 4 bases for J; bases not matched to a gene: 2. CDR3 length equals 15 residues. CDR3 sequence reads: CASSVERGAYNEQFF. The CDR3 coding sequence is TGTGCCAGCAGCGTAGAGCGGGGGGCGTACAATGAGCAGTTCTTC.

The V and J genes are TRBV15 and TRBJ2-7; 9 bases line up with TRBD1. Unmatched junction bases numbered 3, after V lost 5 bases and J lost 4 bases. Per germline, CDR1 LNHNV and CDR2 YYDKDF (reference sequence). CDR3 length: 13 amino acids. CDR3 loop: CATSGDRVYEQYF. CDR3 in DNA: TGTGCCACCAGCGGGGACAGGGTGTACGAGCAGTACTTC.

J is TRBJ2-7 and V is TRBV6-6; D possibly uses TRBD1 or TRBD2 (5 bases each). Germline-derived CDR1 and CDR2 are MNHNY and SVGAGI (reference sequence). With 4 bases removed from V and 0 bases from J, the gap between germline ends came to 10 bases. The CDR3 covers 14 residues. The CDR3 region has the DNA TGTGCCAGCAGTTCGGGACGGACCTCCTACGAGCAGTACGTC. This codes for CASSSGRTSYEQYV.

This clonotype was counted at least ten times. The chain combines TRBV18 with TRBJ2-1; 7 positions agree with TRBD1. Trimming at V came to 3 bases and at J to 7 bases, leaving 6 bases not matched to a gene. This CDR3 is built from 14 residues. Germline CDR1 and CDR2: KGHSH and LQKENI. The CDR3 sequence is CASSPSRGQNEQFF. CDR3 nucleotides: TGTGCCAGCTCACCTAGTAGGGGGCAAAATGAGCAGTTCTTC.

This clonotype showed up just a few times. The rearrangement joins TRBV27 to TRBJ2-7, with D possibly being TRBD1 (6 bases). CDR3 length: 15 residues. Looked up from germline, CDR1 is MNHEY and CDR2 is SMNVEV (reference sequence). The V gene lost 4 bases and the J gene lost 5 bases, with 18 bases spanning the gap. In DNA, the CDR3 is TGTGCCAGCAGTTCGACCCAAACAGGGATGCACGAGCAGTACGTC. It encodes CASSSTQTGMHEQYV.

The chain couples TRBV12-3 or TRBV12-4 to TRBJ2-1, with 10 bases that match TRBD1. CDR3 length: 15 amino acids. After removal of 5 bases from V and 7 bases from J, the junction contained 8 bases not matched to a gene. The CDR3, as DNA: TGTGCCAGCAGTCCCGGACAGGGGGTTTTGAATGAGCAGTTCTTC. Its protein product is CASSPGQGVLNEQFF.

This clonotype was recorded at least ten times. A read error may account for a junction end that differs from germline. The chain couples TRBV7-8 to TRBJ2-2, with 8 positions matching TRBD2. The CDR3 length is 13 residues. CDR1 SGHVS and CDR2 FQNEAQ come from the germline V gene. The CDR3 loop reads CASSRPYGGGLFF. As DNA, the CDR3 is TGTGCCAGCAGCCGCCCGTACGGGGGGGGGCTGTTTTTT.

This clonotype was seen at least ten times. The chain recombines TRBV7-8 with TRBJ2-3; D possibly corresponds to TRBD1 (6 bases). Trimming stripped 3 bases from V and 0 bases from J, with 13 bases between. The CDR3 loop spans 16 amino acids. The germline V gene encodes CDR1 SGHVS and CDR2 FQNEAQ. This CDR3 reads CASSLEDRHSTDTQYF. CDR3 DNA: TGTGCCAGCAGCTTGGAGGACAGACATAGCACAGATACGCAGTATTTT.

The chain carries TRBV28 and TRBJ2-3; 9 bases match TRBD1. This CDR3 has 14 amino acids. V trimming: 6 bases; J trimming: 4 bases; junction bases outside the gene matches: 5. From germline, CDR1 is MDHEN and CDR2 SYDVKM. CDR3 in amino acids: CASRDRGRADTQYF. The CDR3 bases are TGTGCCAGCAGAGACAGGGGGAGGGCAGATACGCAGTATTTT.

This clonotype came up once. This chain connects TRBV10-3 to TRBJ1-2, with 7 bases fitting TRBD1. Trimming took 6 bases from V and 4 from J; bases not matched to a gene: 8. The V gene's germline CDR1 is ENHRY and CDR2 SYGVKD. This CDR3 has 14 amino acids. This chain's CDR3 is CAIRTQGGAYGYTF. CDR3 nucleotide sequence: TGTGCCATCAGGACCCAGGGGGGAGCCTATGGCTACACCTTC.

This clonotype showed up just a few times. This chain links TRBV19 with TRBJ2-3; 8 bases line up with TRBD1. The V and J ends lost 5 bases and 2 bases, in that order; junction bases with no gene match: 9. Germline CDR1 and CDR2: LNHDA and SQIVND (reference sequence). This CDR3 spans 16 amino acids. CDR3 nucleotide sequence: TGTGCCAGTAGTTCTCCGCGACAGGGGAACACAGATACGCAGTATTTT. This gives the protein CASSSPRQGNTDTQYF.

This clonotype has at least ten counts. This chain uses TRBV7-9 with TRBJ2-7, with D hard to call. Trimming took off 1 base at V and 3 bases at J, with 7 bases between the two ends. This CDR3 is built from 13 residues. Germline CDR1 and CDR2: SEHNR and FQNEAQ (reference sequence). The CDR3, as DNA: TGTGCCAGCAGCTTAGGAACGGTCTACGAGCAGTACGTC. This encodes CASSLGTVYEQYV.